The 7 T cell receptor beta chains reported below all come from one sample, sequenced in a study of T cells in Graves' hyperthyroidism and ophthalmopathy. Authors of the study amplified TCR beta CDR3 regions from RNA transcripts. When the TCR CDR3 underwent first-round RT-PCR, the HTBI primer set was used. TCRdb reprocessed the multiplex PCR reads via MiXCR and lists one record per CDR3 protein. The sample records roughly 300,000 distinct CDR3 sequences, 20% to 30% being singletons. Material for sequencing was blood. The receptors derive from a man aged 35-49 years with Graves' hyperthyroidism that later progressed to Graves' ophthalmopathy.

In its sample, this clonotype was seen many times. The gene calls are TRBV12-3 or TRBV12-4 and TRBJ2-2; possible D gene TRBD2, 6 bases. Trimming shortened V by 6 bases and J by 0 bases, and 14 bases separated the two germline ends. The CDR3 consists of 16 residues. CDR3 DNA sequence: TGTGCCAGCAGCCGACAACTAGCAGCGAACACCGGGGAGCTGTTTTTT. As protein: CASSRQLAANTGELFF.

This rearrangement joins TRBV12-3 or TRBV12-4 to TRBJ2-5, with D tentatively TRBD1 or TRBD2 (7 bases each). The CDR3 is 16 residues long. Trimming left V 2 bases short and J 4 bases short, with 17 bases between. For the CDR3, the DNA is TGTGCCAGCAGTTTATTCGGACAGGCGGGAGTAGAGACCCAGTACTTC. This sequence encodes CASSLFGQAGVETQYF.

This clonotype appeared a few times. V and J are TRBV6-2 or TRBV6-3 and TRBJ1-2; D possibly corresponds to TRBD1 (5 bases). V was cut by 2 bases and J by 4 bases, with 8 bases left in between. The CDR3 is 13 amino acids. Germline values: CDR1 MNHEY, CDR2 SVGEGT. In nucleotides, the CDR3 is TGTGCCAGCAGTTACGAGGGACGCTATGGCTACACCTTC. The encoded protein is CASSYEGRYGYTF.

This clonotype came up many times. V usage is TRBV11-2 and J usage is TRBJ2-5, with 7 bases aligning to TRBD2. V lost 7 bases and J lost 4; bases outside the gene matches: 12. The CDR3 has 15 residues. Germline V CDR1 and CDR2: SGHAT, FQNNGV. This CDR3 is CASNLGGGRGETQYF. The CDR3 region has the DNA TGTGCCAGCAATTTAGGAGGCGGGAGAGGAGAGACCCAGTACTTC.

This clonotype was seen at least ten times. The CDR3 DNA follows: TGCAGTGCTAATCCGGGCGGGGCGGGAGAGACCCAGTACTTC. It codes for CSANPGGAGETQYF. This chain joins TRBV20-1 and TRBJ2-5; D is possibly TRBD2 (6 bases). V was clipped by 4 bases and J by 4 bases, with 16 bases between them. This CDR3 region has 14 residues. Germline V CDR1 and CDR2: DFQATT, SNEGSKA (reference sequence).

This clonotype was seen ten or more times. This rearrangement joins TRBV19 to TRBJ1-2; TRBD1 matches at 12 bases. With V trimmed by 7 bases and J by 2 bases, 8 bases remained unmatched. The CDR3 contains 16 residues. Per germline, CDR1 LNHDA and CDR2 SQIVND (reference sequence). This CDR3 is CASKNRDRGRNYGYTF. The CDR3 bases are TGTGCCAGTAAAAACCGGGACAGGGGGCGGAACTATGGCTACACCTTC.

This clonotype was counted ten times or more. Here the CDR3 reads CATFSGRNAGANVLTF. Written as DNA, the CDR3 is TGTGCCACCTTTAGCGGGAGAAACGCTGGGGCCAACGTCCTGACTTTC. V is TRBV10-3 and J is TRBJ2-6, with 9 bases fitting TRBD2. The J segment lost 2 bases and the V segment lost 10 bases, leaving 9 bases of the junction unmatched. Germline-derived CDR1 and CDR2 are ENHRY and SYGVKD. There are 16 residues in the CDR3.